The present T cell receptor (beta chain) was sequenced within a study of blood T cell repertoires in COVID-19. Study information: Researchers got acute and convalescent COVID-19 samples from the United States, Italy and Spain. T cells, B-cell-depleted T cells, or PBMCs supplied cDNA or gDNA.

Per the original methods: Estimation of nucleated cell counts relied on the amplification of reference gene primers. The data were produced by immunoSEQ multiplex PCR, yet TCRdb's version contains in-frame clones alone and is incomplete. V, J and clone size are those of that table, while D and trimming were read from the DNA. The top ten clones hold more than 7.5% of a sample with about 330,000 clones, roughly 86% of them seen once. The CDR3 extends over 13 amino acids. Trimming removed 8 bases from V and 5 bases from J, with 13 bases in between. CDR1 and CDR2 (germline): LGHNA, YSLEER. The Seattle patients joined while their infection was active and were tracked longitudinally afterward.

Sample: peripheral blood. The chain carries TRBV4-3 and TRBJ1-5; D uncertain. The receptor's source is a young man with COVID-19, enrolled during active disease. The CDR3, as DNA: TGCGCCAGCGGAGAGCGGTTATATCAGCCCCAGCATTTT. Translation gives CASGERLYQPQHF.